This T cell receptor beta chain was recovered during a study of blood T cell repertoires in COVID-19 (dated by TCRdb to 2020 to 2022). Turning to the overall study: Samples from collaborators originated in the United States, Italy and Spain and spanned both the acute and convalescent phases of COVID-19. The material from the prospective study consisted of cDNA or gDNA derived from T cells, B-cell-depleted T cells, or PBMCs. The dataset comprised deeply sampled blood TCRbeta repertoires from subjects exposed to, actively infected with, or recovered from COVID-19. The repertoires were released in a freely available public database intended as a resource for research on the immune response to SARS-CoV-2. The samples were drawn from two sources: the first 160 participants of the ongoing ImmuneRACE study, and about 1,300 subjects contributed by 6 global collaborators. The sample metadata nearly always contained a de-identified subject ID, COVID-19 status, age in years and sex. Where available, HLA class I and class II types were taken from metadata supplied by the sample provider and were not determined by assay-based typing. Study-wide conclusions, independent of this receptor: Clinical and demographic metadata were provided uncurated, with the amount varying by source and participant.

The V and J ends are trimmed by 7 bases and 3 bases, leaving 8 bases between them. Inclusive of the bounding cysteine and phenylalanine, the CDR3 is 11 residues long. Just CDR3 DNA is preserved here, 33 bases in frame from base 1. Looking up the germline V gene (reference sequence) yields CDR1 DFQATT and CDR2 SNEGSKA. TCRbeta CDR3 regions were amplified from genomic DNA using the immunoSEQ Assay, a bias-controlled multiplex PCR. Per the source publication's procedure: Within the assay, amplification of reference gene primers was used to estimate how many nucleated cells each sample contained. Sequence reads were collapsed and filtered to measure the absolute abundance of every unique TCRbeta CDR3 rearrangement. Productive Simpson clonality was computed per sample as the square root of Simpson's diversity index over productive rearrangements. Held by TCRdb, this immuneACCESS table contains in-frame sequences only and omits some clones. Under half of the omission traces to an unresolved V gene where checked; the cause of the rest is unknown. V and J calls plus clone size are reproduced from that table; the DNA served to infer D and trimming. The sample yields around 280,000 clones; approximately 86% were counted once. Clones ranked in the top ten supply less than 2.5% of the sample.

Regarding this clone: What antigen it recognizes has not been identified. Within one base of it there is no much larger clone, and no base qualities were kept.

A second Seattle source provided samples from volunteer blood donors who had recovered from COVID-19. Each collaborating institution followed its own protocols to collect whole blood in K2EDTA tubes. For TCRbeta analysis, collaborator samples were shipped as frozen whole blood, as isolated PBMCs, or as DNA extracted from either sample type. This receptor was taken from a woman in her twenties or thirties who had recovered from COVID-19. What was sequenced was peripheral blood. The chain couples TRBV20-1 to TRBJ2-3; the D segment could be TRBD1, given 5 matching bases. In nucleotide form, the sequence is TGCAGTGGGGGCGGAACAGATACGCAGTATTTT. Translated, this is CSGGGTDTQYF.